The 28 T cell receptor beta chains below were found in one sample sequenced in a study of shared clonotypes between healthy human individuals. The table came from immunoSEQ multiplex PCR; TCRdb's copy has only in-frame clones and leaves some out. The table has fewer than 3 million clones, 80% to 95% seen once. The sample comprised naive CD4+ T cells from PBMCs. Indicated subset: CD45RA+ positively selected. The receptors come from a man between 18 and 35 years old in good health. Some clones in this sample may be carry-over from other donors' samples.

The chain carries TRBV7-2 and TRBJ1-4; TRBD1 agrees at 7 bases. The V gene end was trimmed by 5 bases and the J gene end by 10 bases; junction bases not matched to a gene: 10. CDR3 length: 14 residues. CDR1 SGHTA and CDR2 FQGNSA come from the germline V gene. The CDR3 region is CASSLRTGNRKLFF. CDR3 bases: TGTGCCAGCAGCCTAAGGACAGGAAATAGAAAACTGTTTTTT.

V and J are TRBV4-1 and TRBJ1-1; no definite D call. Germline CDR1 reads MGHRA; CDR2 reads YSYEKL. V shed 3 bases and J shed 1 base, with 15 bases lying between them. This CDR3 has 16 amino acids. The CDR3 DNA is TGCGCCAGCAGCCAGTTGCAGGCTTGGGGGAACACTGAAGCTTTCTTT. This codes for CASSQLQAWGNTEAFF.

The genes are TRBV13 and TRBJ2-1, with D maybe TRBD1 (6 bases). CDR3 length: 15 amino acids. The germline CDR1 and CDR2 sequences are PRHDT and FYEKMQ (reference sequence). Trimming took 4 bases from V and 6 from J, leaving 16 bases between them. The CDR3 sequence is CASSSTGKGSNEQFF. The CDR3 nucleotides are TGTGCCAGCAGCTCAACAGGGAAGGGATCCAATGAGCAGTTCTTC. Supplemented by reference TRBV13 and TRBJ2-1, the full variable domain reads AAGVIQSPRHLIKEKRETATLKCYPIPRHDTVYWYQQGPGQDPQFLISFYEKMQSDKGSIPDRFSAQQFSDYHSELNMSSLELGDSALYFCASSSTGKGSNEQFFGPGTRLTVL.

The chain carries TRBV6-5 and TRBJ1-1; D gene uncertain. V was cut by 6 bases and J by 1 base, with 9 bases left in between. The CDR3 is 13 residues long. Germline assignment: CDR1 MNHEY and CDR2 SVGAGI. DNA for the CDR3: TGTGCCAGCAGCCTACTGCGGAACACTGAAGCTTTCTTT. Amino acid sequence: CASSLLRNTEAFF.

V usage is TRBV5-6 and J usage is TRBJ1-5; no clear D. This CDR3 region has 14 residues. V shed 1 base and J shed 1 base, with 6 bases lying between them. Germline CDR1 reads SGHDT; CDR2 reads YYEEEE. The CDR3 DNA is TGTGCCAGCAGCTTGTATACGAGCAATCAGCCCCAGCATTTT. Its translation: CASSLYTSNQPQHF.

The V and J genes are TRBV18 and TRBJ1-1, with D uncertain. From germline, CDR1 is KGHSH and CDR2 LQKENI. V was shortened by 3 bases and J by 4 bases, with 12 bases between the two germline ends. The CDR3 has 14 residues. For the CDR3, the DNA is TGTGCCAGCTCACCGTGGCCGGCCGCCACTGAAGCTTTCTTT. Translated: CASSPWPAATEAFF. The full variable domain, rest sourced from reference TRBV18 and TRBJ1-1, is NAGVMQNPRHLVRRRGQEARLRCSPMKGHSHVYWYRQLPEEGLKFMVYLQKENIIDESGMPKERFSAEFPKEGPSILRIQQVVRGDSAAYFCASSPWPAATEAFFGQGTRLTVV.

The chain recombines TRBV2 with TRBJ2-1; 8 bases are a match to TRBD2. The CDR3 is 14 amino acids. Germline V gene lookup returns CDR1 SNHLY and CDR2 FYNNEI. With 4 bases clipped from V and 10 bases from J, the junction kept 9 bases outside the gene matches. The CDR3 sequence: CASSAGLVWGEQFF. The CDR3 nucleotides read TGTGCCAGCAGTGCGGGACTAGTTTGGGGCGAGCAGTTCTTC.

This clone showed up just once. This chain links TRBV5-4 with TRBJ1-3, with D unclear. The CDR3 is 17 residues long. The V end lost 2 bases, the J end lost 2 bases, and 17 bases lay between the germline ends. Germline assignment: CDR1 SGHNT and CDR2 YYREEE (reference sequence). In nucleotides, the CDR3 is TGTGCCAGCAGCTTAAAATCCTCGGACCGGGCTGGAAACACCATATATTTT. Protein: CASSLKSSDRAGNTIYF.

Here the CDR3 DNA reads TGTGCCACCAGCAGAGATTTAGACACGAAAAGCTCTGGGGCCAACGTCCTGACTTTC. It encodes CATSRDLDTKSSGANVLTF. The chain employs TRBV15 and TRBJ2-6; no clear D. V lost 0 bases to trimming and J lost 0 bases, with 15 bases between them. The CDR3 sequence is 19 residues long. Germline V gene data show CDR1 as LNHNV and CDR2 as YYDKDF (reference sequence).

This chain uses TRBV19 with TRBJ2-7; the D gene is possibly TRBD2 (6 bases). Germline CDR1 and CDR2: LNHDA and SQIVND (reference sequence). Trimming removed 1 base at V and 4 bases at J, with 14 bases between. The CDR3 covers 15 residues. Here the CDR3 DNA reads TGTGCCAGTAGTATAGGGAGGGGTCCGTCGTACGAGCAGTACTTC. Translation gives CASSIGRGPSYEQYF.

In regard to this clone: Other DNA sequences in the same sample also yield this CDR3. This chain connects TRBV9 to TRBJ2-5, with TRBD1 identical over 11 bases. From germline, CDR1 is SGDLS and CDR2 YYNGEE. CDR3 size: 12 residues. Unmatched junction bases numbered 3, after V lost 10 bases and J lost 4 bases. This CDR3 reads CASGTGGETQYF. CDR3 bases: TGTGCCTCTGGGACAGGGGGAGAGACCCAGTACTTC.

The chain couples TRBV19 to TRBJ1-5, with D hard to call. Germline V gene lookup returns CDR1 LNHDA and CDR2 SQIVND (reference sequence). CDR3 length: 13 residues. Trimming removed 3 bases from V and 11 bases from J, with 14 bases in between. CDR3 nucleotides: TGTGCCAGTAGTATTGCGAGTGAGGCAGCCCAGCATTTT. Its protein product is CASSIASEAAQHF.

This chain links TRBV9 with TRBJ1-2; TRBD1 might be the D (5 bases). Germline V lookup: CDR1 SGDLS, CDR2 YYNGEE. The CDR3 loop spans 13 amino acids. Trimming stripped 3 bases from V and 4 bases from J, with 10 bases between. CDR3 in DNA: TGTGCCAGCAGCGCCAGGGTGGGCTATGGCTACACCTTC. Translated: CASSARVGYGYTF.

The rearrangement links TRBV10-3 to TRBJ2-3; TRBD1 is a possible D gene (6 bases). There are 11 residues in the CDR3. Trimming pared 3 bases from V and 8 bases from J, leaving 6 bases between. Germline V CDR1 and CDR2: ENHRY, SYGVKD. CDR3: CAISEQGTQYF. In DNA, the CDR3 is TGTGCCATCAGTGAACAGGGTACGCAGTATTTT.

The rearrangement uses TRBV5-1 and TRBJ1-5; possibly TRBD1 for D (5 bases). The CDR3 extends over 16 amino acids. The germline V gene encodes CDR1 SGHRS and CDR2 YFSETQ. V lost 4 bases, J lost 0 bases, and 14 bases lay in between. CDR3 bases: TGCGCCAGCAGCCCCCAGGGAGTGGATAGCAATCAGCCCCAGCATTTT. Its translation is CASSPQGVDSNQPQHF.

The gene calls are TRBV7-2 and TRBJ2-2, with D maybe TRBD1 (6 bases). V lost 0 bases and J lost 7, with 18 bases in between. CDR1 SGHTA and CDR2 FQGNSA come from the germline V gene. This CDR3 has 17 residues. CDR3 residues: CASSLARQGLIGGELFF. In nucleotides, the CDR3 is TGTGCCAGCAGCTTAGCTCGTCAGGGGTTGATAGGCGGGGAGCTGTTTTTT.

The chain employs TRBV4-2 and TRBJ2-4; D remains ambiguous. With 0 bases removed from V and 7 bases from J, the gap between germline ends came to 13 bases. Per germline, CDR1 LGHNA and CDR2 YNFKEQ. The CDR3 runs 15 residues. The CDR3 DNA follows: TGTGCCAGCAGCCAAGATGGATCGGTGGGTAACATTCAGTACTTC. This codes for CASSQDGSVGNIQYF.

In regard to this clone: The same CDR3 also results from other DNA sequences found in this sample. The chain has TRBV28 and TRBJ1-1; 7 bases fit TRBD1. Unmatched junction bases numbered 7, after V lost 4 bases and J lost 5 bases. From germline, CDR1 is MDHEN and CDR2 SYDVKM. The CDR3 is made up of 14 amino acids. CDR3 loop: CASSSGQGGTEAFF. DNA of the CDR3: TGTGCCAGCAGTTCAGGGCAGGGGGGAACTGAAGCTTTCTTT.

V and J are TRBV29-1 and TRBJ2-3; D not resolved. This CDR3 has 12 amino acids. V was pared by 4 bases and J by 3 bases, with 8 bases between. Germline assignment: CDR1 SQVTM and CDR2 ANQGSEA. The DNA for the CDR3 is TGCAGCGTTGTTATACTGACAGATACGCAGTATTTT. Its translation is CSVVILTDTQYF.

V and J are TRBV4-2 and TRBJ2-6, with D maybe TRBD2 (6 bases). Per germline, CDR1 LGHNA and CDR2 YNFKEQ. With 0 bases removed from V and 5 bases from J, the gap between germline ends came to 14 bases. The CDR3 has 17 residues. CDR3 sequence reads: CASSQDRGGRRANVLTF. In DNA form, the CDR3 reads TGTGCCAGCAGCCAAGATCGGGGTGGGAGGAGGGCCAACGTCCTGACTTTC.

The CDR3 loop is CASSLNRGPNNEQFF. CDR3 sequence (DNA): TGTGCCAGCAGCTTAAACAGGGGGCCAAACAATGAGCAGTTCTTC. This chain uses TRBV7-3 with TRBJ2-1, with 9 bases lining up with TRBD1. This CDR3 has 15 residues. Losses at the gene ends were 1 base for V and 5 bases for J; bases not matched to a gene: 3. Germline lookup yields CDR1 SGHTA and CDR2 FQGTGA.

V and J are TRBV28 and TRBJ2-5, with 8 bases matching TRBD2. The CDR3 sequence is 15 residues long. Germline loops: CDR1 MDHEN, CDR2 SYDVKM. With 7 bases clipped from V and 2 bases from J, the junction kept 9 bases outside the gene matches. CDR3 nucleotide sequence: TGTGCCAGCACCGGGGGGGGCAGGTCACAAGAGACCCAGTACTTC. It specifies CASTGGGRSQETQYF.

This clone was counted between two and nine times. J is TRBJ2-2 and V is TRBV9; no clear D gene. The germline V and J ends were trimmed by 4 bases and 7 bases, with 8 bases remaining between them. The CDR3 length is 12 residues. The germline gives CDR1 SGDLS, CDR2 YYNGEE. CDR3 loop: CASSLGFGELFF. CDR3 nucleotides: TGTGCCAGCAGCCTAGGGTTCGGGGAGCTGTTTTTT. Complete variable domain (other parts from reference TRBV9 and TRBJ2-2): DSGVTQTPKHLITATGQRVTLRCSPRSGDLSVYWYQQSLDQGLQFLIQYYNGEERAKGNILERFSAQQFPDLHSELNLSSLELGDSALYFCASSLGFGELFFGEGSRLTVL.

This clone has just one count. The chain has TRBV5-1 and TRBJ2-1, with TRBD1 matching over 10 bases. J gave up 8 bases and V 4 bases, and 15 bases lay outside the gene matches. Germline CDR1 and CDR2: SGHRS and YFSETQ. The CDR3 runs 17 residues. CDR3 loop: CASSLGRTGGGGDEQFF. CDR3 nucleotides: TGCGCCAGCAGCCTCGGTCGGACAGGGGGAGGTGGGGATGAGCAGTTCTTC.

V is TRBV2 and J is TRBJ1-3; D gene uncertain. The germline gives CDR1 SNHLY, CDR2 FYNNEI. CDR3 length equals 14 residues. V shed 5 bases and J shed 0 bases, with 8 bases lying between them. The CDR3 here is CASSLTFSGNTIYF. The CDR3 coding sequence is TGTGCCAGCAGTTTAACTTTCTCTGGAAACACCATATATTTT.

The chain carries TRBV5-1 and TRBJ2-3; the D gene is possibly TRBD2 (6 bases). The CDR3 sequence is 15 residues long. Germline CDR1 and CDR2: SGHRS and YFSETQ. Trimming shortened V by 0 bases and J by 5 bases, and 13 bases separated the two germline ends. CDR3: CASSLVAAGGDTQYF. In nucleotides, the CDR3 is TGCGCCAGCAGCTTGGTCGCGGCCGGGGGAGATACGCAGTATTTT.

The chain couples TRBV5-4 to TRBJ2-3, with 11 positions matching TRBD1. With 3 bases clipped from V and 6 bases from J, the junction kept 12 bases outside the gene matches. Germline V lookup: CDR1 SGHNT, CDR2 YYREEE (reference sequence). The CDR3 has 17 residues. CDR3 DNA: TGTGCCAGCAGCTGGTGGGGCAGGACAGGGGGCGCGGATACGCAGTATTTT. Translated: CASSWWGRTGGADTQYF.

The chain employs TRBV4-1 and TRBJ1-5; D remains ambiguous. Between the trimmed V and J ends, which lost 2 bases and 5 bases, there was a span of 10 bases. This CDR3 region has 14 residues. Germline CDR1 reads MGHRA; CDR2 reads YSYEKL. The CDR3 reads CASSQLSGDQPQHF. The CDR3 nucleotides are TGCGCCAGCAGCCAATTGTCGGGCGATCAGCCCCAGCATTTT.